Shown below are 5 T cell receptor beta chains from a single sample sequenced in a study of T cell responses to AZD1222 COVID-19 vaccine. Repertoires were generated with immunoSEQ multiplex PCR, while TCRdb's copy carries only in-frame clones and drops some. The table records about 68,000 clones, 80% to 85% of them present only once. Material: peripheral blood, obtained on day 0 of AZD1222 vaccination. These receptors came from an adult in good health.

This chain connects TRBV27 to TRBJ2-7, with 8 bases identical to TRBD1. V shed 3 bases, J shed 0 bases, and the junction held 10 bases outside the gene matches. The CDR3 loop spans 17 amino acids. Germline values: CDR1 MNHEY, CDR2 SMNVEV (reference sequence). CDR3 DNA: TGTGCCAGCAGTTTCCTCGGGGACAGGCGAAGCTCCTACGAGCAGTACTTC. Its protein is CASSFLGDRRSSYEQYF.

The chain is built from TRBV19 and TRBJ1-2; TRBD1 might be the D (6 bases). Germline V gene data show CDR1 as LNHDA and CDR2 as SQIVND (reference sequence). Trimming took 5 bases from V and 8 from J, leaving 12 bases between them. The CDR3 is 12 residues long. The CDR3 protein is CASSLTGLGYTF. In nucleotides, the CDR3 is TGTGCCAGTAGTTTAACAGGGTTGGGCTACACCTTC.

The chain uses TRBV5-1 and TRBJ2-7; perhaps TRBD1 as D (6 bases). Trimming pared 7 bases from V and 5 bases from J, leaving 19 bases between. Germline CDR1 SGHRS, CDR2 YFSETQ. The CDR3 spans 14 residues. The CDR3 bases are TGCGCCAGCGGTCCGGGGACAAGTTATGACGAGCAGTACTTC. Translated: CASGPGTSYDEQYF.

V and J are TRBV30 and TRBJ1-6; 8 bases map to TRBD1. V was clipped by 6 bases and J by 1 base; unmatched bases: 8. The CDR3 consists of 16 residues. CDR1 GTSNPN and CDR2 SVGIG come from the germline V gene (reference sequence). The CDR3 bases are TGTGCCTGTCCCGGACAGGGACGATCCTATAATTCACCCCTCCACTTT. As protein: CACPGQGRSYNSPLHF.

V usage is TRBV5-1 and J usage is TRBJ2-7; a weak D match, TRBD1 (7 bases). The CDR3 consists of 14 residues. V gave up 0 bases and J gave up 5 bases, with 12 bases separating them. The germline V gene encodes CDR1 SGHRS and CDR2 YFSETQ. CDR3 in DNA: TGCGCCAGCAGCTTGGTTCAGGGGGGTCACGAGCAGTACTTC. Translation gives CASSLVQGGHEQYF.